This T cell receptor (beta chain) was sequenced for a study of cytomegalovirus exposure and HLA in healthy donors. Notes on the study in general: A missense variant in DCLRE1C was later tied to TCR beta V- and J-gene trimming.

PCR involved 60 Vbeta and 13 Jbeta primers. Here immunoSEQ multiplex PCR was the method, and the copy in TCRdb shows in-frame clones only, minus some. The sample contains more than 95,000 clones, just under 75% of which appear only once. This CDR3 comprises 14 residues. Germline values: CDR1 SGHVS, CDR2 FQNEAQ. The trim removed 5 bases at V and 5 bases at J, leaving 8 bases unmatched. Regarding this clone: Its antigen remains unidentified.

This sequence originates from a man aged 55 to 70 in good health and CMV-seropositive. The V call is TRBV7-8, the J call TRBJ2-5, with 7 bases aligning to TRBD1. Sequences were obtained from PBMCs. This CDR3 reads CASSTDRRLETQYF. The CDR3 DNA sequence: TGTGCCAGCAGCACGGACAGGAGGTTGGAGACCCAGTACTTC.